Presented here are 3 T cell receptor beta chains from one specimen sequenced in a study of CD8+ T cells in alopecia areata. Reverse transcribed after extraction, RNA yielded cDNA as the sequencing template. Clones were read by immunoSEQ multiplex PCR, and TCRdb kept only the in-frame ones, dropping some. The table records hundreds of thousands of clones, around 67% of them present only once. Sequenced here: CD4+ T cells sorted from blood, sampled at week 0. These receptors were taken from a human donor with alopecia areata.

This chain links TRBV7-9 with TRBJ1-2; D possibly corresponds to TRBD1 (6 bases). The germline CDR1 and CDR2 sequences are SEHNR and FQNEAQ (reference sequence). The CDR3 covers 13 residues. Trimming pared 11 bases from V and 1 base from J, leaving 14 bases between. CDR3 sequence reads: CAGQGTDNYGYTF. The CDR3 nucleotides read TGTGCCGGCCAGGGGACGGATAACTATGGCTACACCTTC.

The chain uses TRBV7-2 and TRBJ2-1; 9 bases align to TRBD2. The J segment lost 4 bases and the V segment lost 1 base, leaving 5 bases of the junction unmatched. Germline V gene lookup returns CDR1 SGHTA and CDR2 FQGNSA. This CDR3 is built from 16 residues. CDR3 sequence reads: CASSLGQAGGYNEQFF. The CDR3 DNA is TGTGCCAGCAGCTTAGGTCAAGCGGGGGGATACAATGAGCAGTTCTTC.

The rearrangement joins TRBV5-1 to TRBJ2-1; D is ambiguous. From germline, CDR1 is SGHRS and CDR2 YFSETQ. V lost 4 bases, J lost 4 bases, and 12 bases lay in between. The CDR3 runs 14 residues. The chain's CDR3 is CASSRRETYNEQFF. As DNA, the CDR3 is TGCGCCAGCAGCCGTCGTGAGACTTACAATGAGCAGTTCTTC.